The source of this TCR beta chain is a study of T cells in localized non-small cell lung cancer. Whole-study results and caveats: Because sequencing included only one region (of the tumor), heterogeneity remains possible.

Concerning this clone itself: Its antigen is still unknown.

This CDR3 has 13 amino acids. The V segment lost 1 base and the J segment 6 bases; nucleotides outside the gene matches: 1. Germline V gene data show CDR1 as GTSNPN and CDR2 as SVGIG (reference sequence). Some clones are missing from TCRdb's copy, which holds only in-frame ones; the method was immunoSEQ multiplex PCR. The sample carries approximately 3,100 clones, less than 65% recorded once. Material: lymph node tissue, obtained before any cancer treatment. The V gene is TRBV30, the J gene TRBJ2-1; 9 bases agree with TRBD2. This TCR was sampled from a woman between 18 and 50 years old with stage I lung adenocarcinoma. As DNA, the CDR3 is TGTGCCTGGAGTGGACTAGCGGCCAATGAGCAGTTCTTC. Encoded protein: CAWSGLAANEQFF. Full variable domain (remainder filled in from reference TRBV30 and TRBJ2-1): SQTIHQWPATLVQPVGSPLSLECTVEGTSNPNLYWYRQAAGRGLQLLFYSVGIGQISSEVPQNLSASRPQDRQFILSSKKLLLSDSGFYLCAWSGLAANEQFFGPGTRLTVL.